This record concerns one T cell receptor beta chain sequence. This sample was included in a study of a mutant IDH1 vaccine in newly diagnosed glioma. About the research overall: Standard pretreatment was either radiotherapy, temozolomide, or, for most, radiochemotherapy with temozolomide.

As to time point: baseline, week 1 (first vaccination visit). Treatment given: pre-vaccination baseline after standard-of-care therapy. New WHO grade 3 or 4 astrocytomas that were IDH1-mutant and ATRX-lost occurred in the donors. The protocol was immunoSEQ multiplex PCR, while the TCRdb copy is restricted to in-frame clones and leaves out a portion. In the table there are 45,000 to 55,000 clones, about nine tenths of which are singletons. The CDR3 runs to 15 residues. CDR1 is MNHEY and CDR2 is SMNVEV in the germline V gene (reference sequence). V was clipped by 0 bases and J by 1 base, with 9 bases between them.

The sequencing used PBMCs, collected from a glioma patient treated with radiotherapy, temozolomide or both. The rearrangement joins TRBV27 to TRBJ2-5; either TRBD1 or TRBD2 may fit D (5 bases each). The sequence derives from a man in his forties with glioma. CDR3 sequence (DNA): TGTGCCAGCAGTTTATCGGACGGGGCCCAAGAGACCCAGTACTTC. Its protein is CASSLSDGAQETQYF.